This T cell receptor (beta chain) was captured by sequencing in a study of Ad26.COV2.S vaccination and SARS-CoV-2 variants (dated by TCRdb to about 2021). Regarding the complete study: Donors in the vaccine arm were drawn from COV1001, a phase I-IIa trial of Ad26.COV2.S in healthy adults that was multicentre, randomized, double-blind and placebo-controlled. Dosing of Ad26.COV2.S was intramuscular, at either 5x10^10 or 1x10^11 viral particles, delivered as one shot or as two shots spaced 56 days apart. The specificity and breadth of SARS-CoV-2-reactive T cell receptors after Ad26.COV2.S vaccination were assessed by TCRbeta repertoire sequencing. The TCR-sequenced set comprised approximately 30 samples: some 20 Ad26.COV2.S vaccine recipients, 5 placebo recipients and 8 SARS-CoV-2 convalescent individuals. Trial participants were randomized into five groups of five, in which low-dose or high-dose Ad26.COV2.S was given once or twice, or placebo was given on both occasions. Investigators remained blinded to trial group allocation during experiments and outcome assessment.

CDR1 SGHTA and CDR2 FQGNSA were looked up in the germline V gene. Trimming costs V 5 bases and J 11 bases, and their ends lie 13 bases apart. The CDR3 spans 13 residues, from the cysteine through the phenylalanine. Solely the CDR3 DNA is kept, with 39 bases framed from the first base. Overall study results and their limits: The authors noted that total T cell responses may have been underestimated by the TCR breadth and depth analyses. Comparable non-spike TCR breadth was observed between vaccine and placebo recipients, consistent with only spike being contained in the vaccine. The study was not powered for comparison of responses between vaccine doses or regimens. After vaccination, spike-specific CD8+ and CD4+ T cell responses were reported to show substantial breadth. Spike-specific TCR breadth was higher in Ad26.COV2.S recipients than in placebo recipients (P = 0.0014).

The sample's treatment or condition, from its label and the paper: some 20 received Ad26.COV2.S at low or high dose, single or two shots; a few received placebo; per-sample allocation not given. For vaccine and placebo recipients, the sequenced repertoires came from samples collected on day 63 after the first injection. In Cohort 1b, roughly 26 adults aged 18-55 years were enrolled at a single site in Boston, USA, between 29 July and 7 August 2020. As a vaccine, Ad26.COV2.S was a replication-incompetent adenovirus type 26 vector that expressed a prefusion-stabilized SARS-CoV-2 spike protein derived from the original Wuhan strain. TCRbeta CDR3 regions were sequenced with the immunoSEQ Assay. After extraction, genomic DNA underwent amplification by bias-controlled multiplex PCR, followed by high-throughput sequencing. Turning to the authors' computational methods: To quantify the absolute abundance of each unique TCRbeta CDR3 region, sequences were collapsed and filtered. T cell fraction was estimated by normalizing TCRbeta template counts to usable DNA, which was measured by amplifying reference genes present in all nucleated cells. Repertoire TCRs were annotated as SARS-CoV-2-specific when V gene, CDR3 amino acid sequence and J gene were exactly matched to a known reactive TCR set. The reference SARS-CoV-2 TCR set came from MIRA and was filtered for enrichment in COVID-19-positive ImmuneCODE repertoires, removing public or cross-reactive TCRs. Based on the MIRA antigens, annotated TCRs were further analysed at the level of specific ORF or position within ORF. Breadth was defined as annotated unique rearrangements over total unique productive rearrangements; depth was the summed frequency of those rearrangements. TCR breadth was compared between groups using two-sided Wilcoxon rank-sum tests. TCRdb took over this immuneACCESS table, retaining in-frame rearrangements with V and J assigned. Such tables are incomplete; in checked studies, under half of the missing clones stem from an unresolved V gene, and the remainder is unexplained. V, J and clone size were drawn from that table, and D and trimming were deduced from the DNA. The sample table contains over 400,000 clones; only one count was recorded for 89% of them. Roughly 2.5% of the sample rests with the top ten.

As for this clone: The antigen it recognizes is unknown. The input lacks base qualities; no much larger clone sits a single base away.

The material sequenced was peripheral blood, taken in a trial of Ad26.COV2.S vaccine versus placebo. This receptor was taken from a person between 18 and 60 years old who received the Ad26.COV2.S COVID-19 vaccine or a placebo. Recombination joined TRBV7-2 with TRBJ1-6; no confident D gene assignment can be made. The CDR3 is CASSDGLGAPLHF. The bases are TGTGCCAGCAGCGACGGTCTGGGTGCACCCCTCCACTTT.